This TCR beta chain was documented in a study of CXCR3-negative and CXCR3-positive naive CD8 T cells. From germline, CDR1 is SGHTA and CDR2 FQGTGA. The CDR3 is 14 amino acids. General observations from the study: Memory CD8+ cells had much lower diversity, and both naive subsets had comparably high diversity. CXCR3-positive naive cells had more hydrophobic TRB CDR3s than CXCR3-negative naive cells.

Libraries were UMI-labeled 5' RACE TRB cDNA. TCRdb re-called the 5' RACE reads and catalogs CDR3 proteins one per entry, DNA excluded. This sample's clone table lists about 98,000 distinct CDR3 sequences. In regard to this clonotype: No antigen is known for it.

This chain connects TRBV7-3 to TRBJ2-5; TCRdb designates TRBD1, a call that cannot be tested without DNA. The receptor comes from a human donor in good health. Some clones in this sample may be carry-over from other donors' samples. The sequencing input was naive CXCR3+ CD8+ T cells from blood. Subset specified: CD45RO-CCR7+CD27+CD95- naive CD8+ T cells expressing CXCR3 (TNR3+). The CDR3 protein is CASSYGGGLETQYF. The full variable domain, in which reference TRBV7-3 and TRBJ2-5 provide the parts outside the CDR3, is GAGVSQTPSNKVTEKGKYVELRCDPISGHTALYWYRQSLGQGPEFLIYFQGTGAADDSGLPNDRFFAVRPEGSVSTLKIQRTERGDSAVYLCASSYGGGLETQYFGPGTRLLVL.